Each of the 25 T cell receptor beta chains below was sequenced from the same sample in a study of shared clonotypes between healthy human individuals (dated by TCRdb to between 2020 and 2021). Preparation of the library involved the immunoSEQ multiplex PCR assay. TCRdb retrieved this table from immuneACCESS and kept in-frame rearrangements only. Not all clones are present; in checked studies, unresolved V genes account for under half, and no reason is known for the remainder. Within this sample are hundreds of thousands of clones, with 75% to 80% of them counted one time only. Jointly, the top ten make up more than 10% of the sample. Sequencing was carried out using PBMCs. The origin of the receptors is a woman aged 40 to 55 in good health. Some clones in this sample may be carry-over from other donors' samples.

The genes are TRBV30 and TRBJ2-7; D may be TRBD1 (5 bases). Trimming left V 3 bases short and J 3 bases short, with 18 bases between. Looked up from germline, CDR1 is GTSNPN and CDR2 is SVGIG (reference sequence). The CDR3 consists of 15 residues. DNA for the CDR3: TGTGCCTGGAGGTCCGACAGAAAGTTTGGCTACGAGCAGTACTTC. This translates into CAWRSDRKFGYEQYF.

The chain uses TRBV5-1 and TRBJ2-4, with D perhaps TRBD1 (5 bases). The germline V gene has CDR1 SGHRS and CDR2 YFSETQ. V was clipped by 4 bases and J by 8 bases, with 13 bases between them. The length of the CDR3 is 13 residues. CDR3: CASSGAPPDIQYF. As DNA, the CDR3 is TGCGCCAGCAGCGGGGCCCCACCGGACATTCAGTACTTC.

This clone was counted a few times. Different DNA sequences within this sample yield the same CDR3. The CDR3 sequence: CASSRNEGEAFF. CDR3 coding DNA: TGTGCCAGCAGTCGGAATGAAGGGGAAGCTTTCTTT. V is TRBV25-1 and J is TRBJ1-1; D not resolved. CDR1 is MGHDK, CDR2 SYGVNS, per germline. Deletions cut 5 bases from V and 8 bases from J, with 12 bases between. The length of the CDR3 is 12 residues.

This sequence joins TRBV19 and TRBJ1-2; the D gene is possibly TRBD1 (6 bases). V lost 3 bases to trimming and J lost 4 bases, with 15 bases between them. Germline V gives CDR1 LNHDA, CDR2 SQIVND (reference sequence). The CDR3 is made up of 15 amino acids. CDR3 in amino acids: CASSMGARPPYGYTF. CDR3 sequence (DNA): TGTGCCAGTAGTATGGGGGCCCGACCGCCCTATGGCTACACCTTC.

This clone was recorded a few times. The genes are TRBV6-1 and TRBJ2-7, with 7 bases aligning to TRBD2. The junction had 11 bases not matched to a gene; V was cut back by 3 bases and J by 3 bases. The V gene's germline CDR1 is MNHNS and CDR2 SASEGT. The CDR3 has 16 amino acids. The CDR3 is CASSELRPAGSYEQYF. CDR3 in DNA: TGTGCCAGCAGTGAGCTCCGGCCAGCGGGAAGCTACGAGCAGTACTTC.

This chain links TRBV10-3 with TRBJ2-1; 8 bases are shared with TRBD2. Trimming took 4 bases from V and 7 from J; bases not matched to a gene: 12. The CDR3 contains 16 residues. CDR1 is ENHRY, CDR2 SYGVKD, per germline. The CDR3 region is CAISAGLSGIGNEQFF. The CDR3 DNA reads as TGTGCCATCAGTGCAGGTCTTAGCGGGATTGGGAATGAGCAGTTCTTC.

The V call is TRBV28, the J call TRBJ2-7; D ambiguous. The CDR3 is 14 amino acids. Trimming cost V 3 bases and J 1 base, with 10 bases left between them. The germline CDR1 and CDR2 sequences are MDHEN and SYDVKM. In DNA form, the CDR3 reads TGTGCCAGCAGTTTCAACGGAATTTCCTACGAGCAGTACTTC. It yields the protein CASSFNGISYEQYF.

The V and J genes are TRBV29-1 and TRBJ2-7; the D gene is possibly TRBD1 (5 bases). This CDR3 is built from 11 residues. CDR1 and CDR2 from the germline V gene are SQVTM and ANQGSEA. The V and J ends lost 6 bases and 7 bases respectively, with 13 bases between them. DNA of the CDR3: TGCAGCGTGGAGACAGATAGTGAGCAGTACTTC. This gives the protein CSVETDSEQYF.

This clone showed up just a few times. The CDR3 DNA sequence: TGTGCCAGCGCGTCTTTCCTAGGTACTAGCACAGATACGCAGTATTTT. Protein product: CASASFLGTSTDTQYF. This chain connects TRBV2 to TRBJ2-3; D is ambiguous. Germline assignment: CDR1 SNHLY and CDR2 FYNNEI. Trimming shortened V by 8 bases and J by 0 bases, and 18 bases separated the two germline ends. The CDR3 consists of 16 residues.

The chain is built from TRBV14 and TRBJ2-2; 8 bases align to TRBD2. CDR3 length: 16 amino acids. The V and J ends lost 4 bases and 4 bases, in that order; junction bases with no gene match: 8. The germline gives CDR1 SGHDN, CDR2 FVKESK. The DNA for the CDR3 is TGTGCCAGCAGCCTTGATATAGCGGGAACCACCGGGGAGCTGTTTTTT. Its translation: CASSLDIAGTTGELFF.

The chain couples TRBV5-6 to TRBJ2-3; 15 bases agree with TRBD2. The J segment lost 6 bases and the V segment lost 1 base, leaving 3 bases of the junction unmatched. CDR1 and CDR2 (germline): SGHDT, YYEEEE. CDR3 length: 16 amino acids. Here the CDR3 DNA reads TGTGCCAGCAGCTTGATAGGACTAGCGGGAGGGGATACGCAGTATTTT. This codes for CASSLIGLAGGDTQYF.

Only one count was recorded for this clone. The gene calls are TRBV30 and TRBJ2-5; 7 bases match TRBD2. Near its end, the DNA agrees better with TRBJ2-7, so the J call may be wrong. Germline V gives CDR1 GTSNPN, CDR2 SVGIG (reference sequence). This CDR3 region has 14 residues. CDR3 sequence reads: CAWSIGGSGYEQYF. The CDR3 DNA follows: TGTGCCTGGAGTATTGGCGGGAGTGGTTACGAGCAGTACTTC.

This clone was detected only a few times. The chain carries TRBV5-1 and TRBJ1-2; D is ambiguous. Germline CDR1 and CDR2: SGHRS and YFSETQ. CDR3 length equals 14 residues. Trimming left V 1 base short and J 1 base short, with 8 bases between. CDR3 residues: CASSLMGNNYGYTF. The DNA for the CDR3 is TGCGCCAGCAGCTTGATGGGGAATAACTATGGCTACACCTTC.

As to this clone: One base away lies a much larger clone, so this may be a sequencing read error. The chain employs TRBV29-1 and TRBJ1-1; 8 positions match TRBD1. The CDR3 spans 13 residues. Germline assignment: CDR1 SQVTM and CDR2 ANQGSEA. CDR3 sequence (DNA): TGCGGCGTGCCCGGGACAGGGAACACTGAAGCTTTCTTT. This translates into CGVPGTGNTEAFF.

The CDR3 sequence is CASSTGGKRHRAFF. As DNA, the CDR3 is TGTGCCAGCAGTACAGGGGGAAAAAGGCATCGGGCTTTCTTT. The V gene is TRBV28, the J gene TRBJ1-1; 8 bases are a match to TRBD1. The CDR3 sequence is 14 residues long. The junction had 13 bases not matched to a gene; V was cut back by 5 bases and J by 11 bases. Per germline, CDR1 MDHEN and CDR2 SYDVKM.

The gene calls are TRBV5-1 and TRBJ1-1; unclear D gene. The CDR3 has 14 amino acids. V was cut by 0 bases and J by 3 bases, with 9 bases left in between. Per germline, CDR1 SGHRS and CDR2 YFSETQ. CDR3 region: CASSLGTWDTEAFF. The CDR3 DNA is TGCGCCAGCAGCTTGGGGACTTGGGACACTGAAGCTTTCTTT.

The chain recombines TRBV18 with TRBJ2-1; D uncertain. Germline V gene lookup returns CDR1 KGHSH and CDR2 LQKENI. CDR3 length equals 13 residues. V was trimmed by 3 bases and J by 8 bases, leaving 11 bases between them. The CDR3 loop is CASSPRIGDEQFF. Written as DNA, the CDR3 is TGTGCCAGCTCACCCCGGATAGGCGATGAGCAGTTCTTC.

The CDR3 region is CAIRRDISYEQYF. The CDR3 nucleotides are TGTGCCATCAGGCGGGACATTTCCTACGAGCAGTACTTC. V is TRBV10-3 and J is TRBJ2-7; D is possibly TRBD1 or TRBD2 (6 bases each). Between the trimmed V and J ends, which lost 6 bases and 1 base, there was a span of 10 bases. The CDR3 is 13 residues long. Germline V CDR1 and CDR2: ENHRY, SYGVKD.

The chain has TRBV29-1 and TRBJ2-2; perhaps D is TRBD1 or TRBD2 (5 bases each). CDR1 is SQVTM and CDR2 is ANQGSEA in the germline V gene. The V end was cut by 1 base, the J end by 2 bases, with 11 bases between. The CDR3 runs to 15 residues. As DNA, the CDR3 is TGCAGCGTTGAAGGGGGGTGGACAAACACCGGGGAGCTGTTTTTT. Translated, it gives CSVEGGWTNTGELFF.

With regard to this clone: This clone may be a read error of a much larger clone one base away. The chain combines TRBV11-2 with TRBJ2-7; D possibly uses TRBD1 or TRBD2 (5 bases each). Between the trimmed V and J ends, which lost 5 bases and 5 bases, there was a span of 22 bases. Germline lookup yields CDR1 SGHAT and CDR2 FQNNGV. CDR3 length equals 16 residues. The CDR3 protein is CASSQDEGQGVDEQYF. The CDR3 DNA reads as TGTGCCAGCAGCCAAGACGAGGGGCAGGGCGTCGACGAGCAGTACTTC.

The rearrangement links TRBV6-1 to TRBJ2-7, with D hard to call. The CDR3 consists of 14 residues. V gave up 0 bases and J gave up 5 bases, with 11 bases separating them. Germline CDR1 MNHNS, CDR2 SASEGT. CDR3 loop: CASSEAWRRNEQYF. The CDR3 nucleotides are TGTGCCAGCAGTGAAGCGTGGCGGAGAAACGAGCAGTACTTC.

The V gene is TRBV18, the J gene TRBJ2-5; D ambiguous. Germline CDR1 reads KGHSH; CDR2 reads LQKENI. This CDR3 comprises 13 residues. V lost 0 bases to trimming and J lost 1 base, with 3 bases between them. CDR3 bases: TGTGCCAGCTCACCACCTCTCCAAGAGACCCAGTACTTC. Residues: CASSPPLQETQYF.

The chain recombines TRBV27 with TRBJ2-1, with D possibly being TRBD1 (5 bases). This CDR3 has 14 amino acids. V was cut by 7 bases and J by 7 bases, with 17 bases left in between. CDR1 is MNHEY, CDR2 SMNVEV, per germline (reference sequence). The CDR3 coding sequence is TGTGCCAGCACGGACATTCTTCTCCCGAATGAGCAGTTCTTC. Protein: CASTDILLPNEQFF.

The chain joins TRBV6-4 to TRBJ1-1, with 9 bases that match TRBD1. The length of the CDR3 is 16 residues. The ends lost 6 bases at V and 5 bases at J; junction bases unmatched: 13. Germline CDR1 reads MRHNA; CDR2 reads SNTAGT. CDR3 bases: TGTGCCAGCAGCGGGTTTTTACAGGGGGCTGGGACTGAAGCTTTCTTT. As protein: CASSGFLQGAGTEAFF.

This sequence joins TRBV29-1 and TRBJ1-1; no firm D call. V was clipped by 1 base and J by 0 bases, with 12 bases between them. CDR3 length: 15 residues. Germline V lookup: CDR1 SQVTM, CDR2 ANQGSEA. CDR3 sequence reads: CSVEVAFSMNTEAFF. DNA of the CDR3: TGCAGCGTTGAAGTTGCCTTTTCTATGAACACTGAAGCTTTCTTT.